These 29 T cell receptor beta chains were sequenced from one sample in a study of shared clonotypes between healthy human individuals. Sequencing was performed with immunoSEQ multiplex PCR; in TCRdb, only in-frame clones are kept and a portion is missing. The sample comprises over a million clones, about 80% of which are singletons, and 0.6% to 0.7% rests with the top ten. The specimen was memory CD4+ T cells from PBMCs. Described subset: CD45RA-negative fraction. Source of these receptors: a man aged 18 to 29 in good health. Some clones in this sample may be carry-over from other donors' samples.

This chain uses TRBV4-3 with TRBJ2-7; 9 bases are a match to TRBD2. Unmatched junction bases numbered 4, after V lost 1 base and J lost 3 bases. The CDR3 runs 15 residues. CDR1 is LGHNA and CDR2 is YSLEER in the germline V gene. CDR3 sequence: CASSQVAGGIYEQYF. The CDR3 region has the DNA TGCGCCAGCAGCCAAGTTGCGGGAGGGATCTACGAGCAGTACTTC.

This clone was detected a few times. A read error may explain this, as a much larger clone is one base away. The J gene is TRBJ1-2, the V gene TRBV20-1; TRBD1 might be the D (6 bases). The germline V gene has CDR1 DFQATT and CDR2 SNEGSKA (reference sequence). This CDR3 is 11 amino acids long. The germline V and J ends were trimmed by 8 bases and 13 bases, with 20 bases remaining between them. DNA of the CDR3: TGCAGTTCCATCCGGGACAACAGTGGCACCTTC. Its protein product is CSSIRDNSGTF.

Of note for this clone: Other DNA sequences from this sample encode an identical CDR3 as well. The chain carries TRBV25-1 and TRBJ2-7; D is ambiguous. The CDR3 contains 11 residues. In germline, CDR1 is MGHDK, CDR2 SYGVNS. V lost 8 bases and J 3 bases, leaving 8 bases between the germline ends. The CDR3 DNA sequence: TGTGCCAGCTCCGTTTACTACGAGCAGTACTTC. This sequence encodes CASSVYYEQYF.

The V call is TRBV5-1, the J call TRBJ2-1, with 8 bases aligning to TRBD2. The CDR3 totals 17 residues. With V trimmed by 1 base and J by 5 bases, 11 bases remained unmatched. Per germline, CDR1 SGHRS and CDR2 YFSETQ. CDR3 nucleotide sequence: TGCGCCAGCAGCTTGCCCGTTTCTAGCGGGTCCGACAATGAGCAGTTCTTC. This gives the protein CASSLPVSSGSDNEQFF.

This clone was detected once. The chain is built from TRBV7-9 and TRBJ2-2; TRBD1 is a possible D gene (5 bases). Deletions cut 11 bases from V and 1 base from J, with 14 bases between. The CDR3 runs 14 residues. The germline CDR1 and CDR2 sequences are SEHNR and FQNEAQ (reference sequence). Here the CDR3 DNA reads TGTGCCGAAGGCCGGCAGGGGAACACCGGGGAGCTGTTTTTT. Protein: CAEGRQGNTGELFF. The full variable domain, rest sourced from reference TRBV7-9 and TRBJ2-2, is DTGVSQNPRHKITKRGQNVTFRCDPISEHNRLYWYRQTLGQGPEFLTYFQNEAQLEKSRLLSDRFSAERPKGSFSTLEIQRTEQGDSAMYLCAEGRQGNTGELFFGEGSRLTVL.

V gene TRBV18 combines with J gene TRBJ2-7; 10 bases are a match to TRBD1. Germline lookup yields CDR1 KGHSH and CDR2 LQKENI. V lost 3 bases, J lost 6 bases, and 11 bases stayed unmatched. CDR3 size: 16 residues. CDR3 in amino acids: CASSPTGQGIGGEQYF. The CDR3 DNA reads as TGTGCCAGCTCACCTACGGGACAGGGGATCGGTGGCGAGCAGTACTTC.

This sequence joins TRBV7-3 and TRBJ2-3; D assignment may be TRBD1 or TRBD2 (7 bases each). Deletions cut 5 bases from V and 5 bases from J, with 17 bases between. Germline CDR1 reads SGHTA; CDR2 reads FQGTGA. This CDR3 is 15 amino acids long. CDR3 nucleotide sequence: TGTGCCAGCAGCCTCAGCGGGACAGAGGAAGATACGCAGTATTTT. Amino acid sequence: CASSLSGTEEDTQYF.

Comment on this clone: Other DNA sequences in the same sample also yield this CDR3. Here the CDR3 DNA reads TGCAGCGTTGAAGGCCGGGGGCAGGGCTATGGCTACACCTTC. Translation gives CSVEGRGQGYGYTF. This chain connects TRBV29-1 to TRBJ1-2; D is possibly TRBD1 (6 bases). CDR3 length equals 14 residues. V was pared by 1 base and J by 4 bases, with 13 bases between. Germline V gives CDR1 SQVTM, CDR2 ANQGSEA.

This chain joins TRBV2 and TRBJ1-5; D is ambiguous. The V and J ends lost 4 bases and 9 bases respectively, with 13 bases between them. Germline loops: CDR1 SNHLY, CDR2 FYNNEI. This CDR3 contains 13 residues. CDR3 loop: CASSVTTGRPQHF. The CDR3 nucleotides read TGTGCCAGCAGTGTCACCACCGGAAGGCCCCAGCATTTT.

This clone was seen a single time. The chain employs TRBV27 and TRBJ2-3; 8 bases fit TRBD2. There are 13 residues in the CDR3. Germline V gene lookup returns CDR1 MNHEY and CDR2 SMNVEV (reference sequence). The ends lost 4 bases at V and 7 bases at J; junction bases unmatched: 4. The CDR3 DNA is TGTGCCAGCAGTTCGGGGGGGGAAAATACGCAGTATTTT. Its translation is CASSSGGENTQYF.

This clone was seen only once. J is TRBJ2-1 and V is TRBV5-1; the match to TRBD1 covers 10 bases. Germline V lookup: CDR1 SGHRS, CDR2 YFSETQ. With 4 bases clipped from V and 7 bases from J, the junction kept 14 bases outside the gene matches. The CDR3 is 17 amino acids. CDR3 DNA: TGCGCCAGCAGCCCCCGAAGGTGGGGACAGGGGAGAAATGAGCAGTTCTTC. Protein sequence: CASSPRRWGQGRNEQFF.

The chain has TRBV7-3 and TRBJ1-2; weak D call: TRBD1 (6 bases). V was clipped by 2 bases and J by 1 base, with 14 bases between them. The CDR3 has 16 residues. Germline CDR1 reads SGHTA; CDR2 reads FQGTGA. The CDR3 sequence: CASSLLRDNDNYGYTF. The CDR3 coding sequence is TGTGCCAGCAGCTTATTGAGGGACAACGATAACTATGGCTACACCTTC.

In DNA, the CDR3 is TGTGCCAGCAGTGACACTAGCGGGAGGGCCTTTACGAATGAGCAGTTCTTC. Amino acids: CASSDTSGRAFTNEQFF. The rearrangement uses TRBV25-1 and TRBJ2-1, with 13 bases fitting TRBD2. CDR1 MGHDK and CDR2 SYGVNS come from the germline V gene. V dropped 3 bases and J dropped 7; count of bases not matched to a gene: 9. The CDR3 sequence is 17 residues long.

In regard to this clone: Other DNA sequences in this specimen translate into the identical CDR3. The chain links TRBV2 to TRBJ1-2; 8 bases are shared with TRBD1. V was clipped by 1 base and J by 4 bases; unmatched bases: 5. The CDR3 consists of 15 residues. Germline lookup yields CDR1 SNHLY and CDR2 FYNNEI. CDR3 amino acids: CASSEGPGGPYGYTF. In DNA, the CDR3 is TGTGCCAGCAGTGAAGGGCCAGGGGGCCCCTATGGCTACACCTTC.

The V call is TRBV5-1, the J call TRBJ2-1; D is possibly TRBD2 (5 bases). Germline V gives CDR1 SGHRS, CDR2 YFSETQ. V lost 2 bases to trimming and J lost 6 bases, with 15 bases between them. This CDR3 is 15 amino acids long. CDR3 in DNA: TGCGCCAGCAGCTTCGCGGGTTCAACCGCCAATGAGCAGTTCTTC. This sequence encodes CASSFAGSTANEQFF.

The rearrangement joins TRBV4-1 to TRBJ2-7; 8 nucleotides agree with TRBD1. The germline V gene has CDR1 MGHRA and CDR2 YSYEKL. V shed 1 base, J shed 3 bases, and the junction held 8 bases outside the gene matches. This CDR3 has 16 amino acids. The CDR3 nucleotides read TGCGCCAGCAGCCAAGGTACAGGACAGGGATACTACGAGCAGTACTTC. As protein: CASSQGTGQGYYEQYF.

This chain links TRBV2 with TRBJ1-1; D ambiguous. The V gene lost 4 bases and the J gene lost 1 base, with 10 bases spanning the gap. The CDR3 consists of 14 residues. Per germline, CDR1 SNHLY and CDR2 FYNNEI. CDR3 sequence reads: CASSAAARNTEAFF. The CDR3 DNA is TGTGCCAGCAGTGCGGCAGCTAGGAACACTGAAGCTTTCTTT. The full variable domain, with the rest looked up from reference TRBV2 and TRBJ1-1, is EPEVTQTPSHQVTQMGQEVILRCVPISNHLYFYWYRQILGQKVEFLVSFYNNEISEKSEIFDDQFSVERPDGSNFTLKIRSTKLEDSAMYFCASSAAARNTEAFFGQGTRLTVV.

CDR3 loop: CASSYHQGNTEAFF. Here the CDR3 DNA reads TGTGCCAGCAGTTACCATCAGGGGAACACTGAAGCTTTCTTT. V and J are TRBV6-6 and TRBJ1-1, with D possibly TRBD1 on 5 matching bases. V lost 2 bases and J lost 1, with 8 bases in between. In germline, CDR1 is MNHNY, CDR2 SVGAGI (reference sequence). The CDR3 extends over 14 amino acids.

This clone has just a few counts. The V and J genes are TRBV2 and TRBJ1-5, with D unclear. Deletions cut 6 bases from V and 3 bases from J, with 18 bases between. The CDR3 has 16 amino acids. Germline V gene sequence: CDR1 SNHLY, CDR2 FYNNEI. The CDR3 is CASSLERHLLNQPQHF. In DNA form, the CDR3 reads TGTGCCAGCAGCCTAGAGAGACACCTACTCAATCAGCCCCAGCATTTT.

The J gene is TRBJ1-5, the V gene TRBV7-2, with a weak D call TRBD1 (6 bases). CDR1 is SGHTA and CDR2 is FQGNSA in the germline V gene. V was shortened by 1 base and J by 9 bases, with 16 bases between the two germline ends. This CDR3 region has 15 residues. The CDR3, as DNA: TGTGCCAGCAGCTTAGTTGGGGGCGGCGTGTGGCCCCAGCATTTT. Translation gives CASSLVGGGVWPQHF.

The chain carries TRBV14 and TRBJ2-3, with 11 bases lining up with TRBD2. Losses at the gene ends were 4 bases for V and 4 bases for J; bases not matched to a gene: 7. Germline CDR1 and CDR2: SGHDN and FVKESK. The CDR3 loop spans 16 amino acids. The CDR3 DNA reads TGTGCCAGCAGCCTTGGACTAGCGGGTCCCCCAGATACGCAGTATTTT. Translating it yields CASSLGLAGPPDTQYF.

The chain uses TRBV11-3 and TRBJ1-5; D remains unclear. Germline values: CDR1 SGHNT, CDR2 YENEEA. V lost 5 bases, J lost 3 bases, and 20 bases lay in between. This CDR3 has 17 amino acids. The CDR3 DNA reads as TGTGCCAGCAGCCCGCTAACCTCCTTAGGACTCAATCAGCCCCAGCATTTT. Translation: CASSPLTSLGLNQPQHF.

The chain joins TRBV5-1 to TRBJ1-5; a possible D gene is TRBD1 (5 bases). CDR3 length equals 15 residues. The V end was cut by 3 bases, the J end by 3 bases, with 13 bases between. The germline V gene has CDR1 SGHRS and CDR2 YFSETQ. CDR3 DNA: TGCGCCAGCAGCTCGACGTCGGGGCCCAATCAGCCCCAGCATTTT. It is translated as CASSSTSGPNQPQHF.

This clone was detected only a few times. The same CDR3 also results from other DNA sequences found in this sample. CDR3 nucleotide sequence: TGTGCCAGCAGCCTTTACGAGCAGTACTTC. Amino acid sequence: CASSLYEQYF. The chain couples TRBV28 to TRBJ2-7; no firm D call. Germline V gives CDR1 MDHEN, CDR2 SYDVKM. V dropped 6 bases and J dropped 4 bases, with 4 bases sitting between them. The CDR3 covers 10 residues.

V usage is TRBV30 and J usage is TRBJ1-2; no reliable D call. The CDR3 contains 11 residues. Germline assignment: CDR1 GTSNPN and CDR2 SVGIG (reference sequence). V gave up 4 bases and J gave up 8 bases, with 11 bases separating them. CDR3 bases: TGTGCCTGGAAGTCTCGGGAGGGCTACACCTTC. Translated: CAWKSREGYTF.

With respect to this clone: This may be a read error, as it is one base from a much larger clone. The sample contains more than one DNA sequence encoding this CDR3. V gene TRBV2 combines with J gene TRBJ2-7; 8 nucleotides line up with TRBD1. The germline V gene has CDR1 SNHLY and CDR2 FYNNEI. This CDR3 spans 12 amino acids. J gave up 5 bases and V 4 bases, and 1 base lay outside the gene matches. The CDR3: CASSGQGNEQYF. In nucleotides, the CDR3 is TGTGCCAGCAGTGGACAGGGGAACGAGCAGTACTTC.

This chain connects TRBV4-1 to TRBJ2-7, with D unclear. V shed 3 bases and J shed 2 bases, with 11 bases lying between them. The CDR3 totals 14 residues. The germline V gene has CDR1 MGHRA and CDR2 YSYEKL. The CDR3: CASSQKGQTYEQYF. For the CDR3, the DNA is TGCGCCAGCAGCCAGAAGGGCCAGACCTACGAGCAGTACTTC.

This clone was detected only once. This CDR3 is also generated by other DNA sequences in the sample. V gene TRBV28 combines with J gene TRBJ2-7, with D perhaps TRBD2 (6 bases). Germline CDR1 and CDR2: MDHEN and SYDVKM. There are 15 residues in the CDR3. Trimming removed 2 bases at V and 1 base at J, with 12 bases between. The DNA for the CDR3 is TGTGCCAGCAGTTTACGCGGGACGCCTTCCTACGAGCAGTACTTC. Residues: CASSLRGTPSYEQYF.

The V gene is TRBV30, the J gene TRBJ2-4; a possible D gene is TRBD1 (6 bases). Trimming left V 2 bases short and J 0 bases short, with 8 bases between. The CDR3 runs to 14 residues. Germline CDR1 reads GTSNPN; CDR2 reads SVGIG (reference sequence). In DNA, the CDR3 is TGTGCCTGGAGTATAGGGGGAGCCAAAAACATTCAGTACTTC. Translating it yields CAWSIGGAKNIQYF. Based on the CDR3 plus reference TRBV30 and TRBJ2-4, the full variable domain is SQTIHQWPATLVQPVGSPLSLECTVEGTSNPNLYWYRQAAGRGLQLLFYSVGIGQISSEVPQNLSASRPQDRQFILSSKKLLLSDSGFYLCAWSIGGAKNIQYFGAGTRLSVL.